This T cell receptor (beta chain) is drawn from a study of blood T cell repertoires in COVID-19. Study-wide background: The origin of the acute and convalescent COVID-19 samples was the United States, Italy and Spain. The cDNA or gDNA used as material had been derived from T cells, B-cell-depleted T cells, or PBMCs.

Worth noting for this clone: Other DNA sequences in the same sample also yield this CDR3.

In the original workflow: Amplification from reference gene primers served as the basis for estimated nucleated cell counts. This table comes from immunoSEQ multiplex PCR, and its TCRdb copy is limited to in-frame clones, with some not included. V and J calls and clone size are given by that table; D and trimming were obtained from the DNA. The table has roughly 63,000 clones, 88% seen once; the top ten hold roughly a fifth. V dropped 3 bases and J dropped 1 base, with 6 bases sitting between them. Looked up from germline, CDR1 is KGHSH and CDR2 is LQKENI. This CDR3 has 13 residues. This TCR came from a woman in her forties or fifties with active or convalescent COVID-19. V usage is TRBV18 and J usage is TRBJ1-1; TRBD1 might be the D (5 bases). Material: peripheral blood. The CDR3 region is CASSPGGNTEAFF. The DNA of the CDR3 is TGTGCCAGCTCACCGGGGGGGAACACTGAAGCTTTCTTT.